One and the same sample provided the 20 T cell receptor beta chains below, sequenced in a study of blood T cell repertoires in COVID-19. Libraries were prepared by immunoSEQ multiplex PCR; TCRdb keeps only in-frame clonotypes and omits some of them. The data hold fewer than 250,000 clones, with around 86% observed a single time. Sequenced sample: peripheral blood. The receptors derive from a woman aged 60-70 years who had recovered from COVID-19.

The CDR3 coding sequence is TGTGCCAGCAGTTCTACAGGGATGCCTTACAATGAGCAGTTCTTC. Translation gives CASSSTGMPYNEQFF. The chain recombines TRBV28 with TRBJ2-1, with D possibly matching TRBD1 (6 bases). Germline V gene sequence: CDR1 MDHEN, CDR2 SYDVKM. CDR3 length equals 15 residues. V dropped 4 bases and J dropped 4 bases, with 14 bases sitting between them.

This clone showed up just once. The chain uses TRBV6-9 and TRBJ2-4; tentatively, D is TRBD2 (7 bases). The CDR3 has 16 amino acids. Per germline, CDR1 MNHGY and CDR2 SVAAGI. The V and J ends lost 8 bases and 1 base respectively, with 18 bases between them. CDR3 nucleotides: TGTGCCAGCCCAGTGACGGGGGGCGGGGCCAAAAACATTCAGTACTTC. It is translated as CASPVTGGGAKNIQYF.

This clone has just a few counts. The chain recombines TRBV7-2 with TRBJ2-2; possibly TRBD1 for D (6 bases). The CDR3 runs to 18 residues. Trimming removed 3 bases at V and 3 bases at J, with 20 bases between. Germline V gene data show CDR1 as SGHTA and CDR2 as FQGNSA. CDR3 nucleotides: TGTGCCAGCAGCTTCATAAGGGGCTATAGGACAGACACCGGGGAGCTGTTTTTT. Protein product: CASSFIRGYRTDTGELFF.

This clone has just one count. V usage is TRBV15 and J usage is TRBJ1-1; possibly TRBD1 for D (5 bases). CDR1 LNHNV and CDR2 YYDKDF come from the germline V gene (reference sequence). V lost 0 bases to trimming and J lost 4 bases, with 6 bases between them. The CDR3 has 13 residues. Here the CDR3 DNA reads TGTGCCACCAGCAGAGAGGGGGGCACTGAAGCTTTCTTT. Its translation is CATSREGGTEAFF. The whole variable domain, filled in from reference TRBV15 and TRBJ1-1, reads DAMVIQNPRYQVTQFGKPVTLSCSQTLNHNVMYWYQQKSSQAPKLLFHYYDKDFNNEADTPDNFQSRRPNTSFCFLDIRSPGLGDTAMYLCATSREGGTEAFFGQGTRLTVV.

The chain is built from TRBV9 and TRBJ1-6; no clear D. Germline V gives CDR1 SGDLS, CDR2 YYNGEE. This CDR3 comprises 12 residues. Deletions cut 4 bases from V and 6 bases from J, with 5 bases between. The DNA for the CDR3 is TGTGCCAGCAGCCGTTCTAATTCACCCCTCCACTTT. Amino acids: CASSRSNSPLHF.

V usage is TRBV21-1 and J usage is TRBJ2-4; TRBD1 reflects the table's D call only, with no check against the DNA. TRBV21-1 is an annotated pseudogene. This CDR3 is 15 amino acids long. CDR3 residues: CASRTTGDPKNIQYF. The DNA for the CDR3 is TGTGCCAGCAGGACAACAGGGGATCCTAAAAACATTCAGTACTTC.

Details on this clone: The same CDR3 is also encoded by other DNA sequences in this sample. V gene TRBV19 combines with J gene TRBJ1-1, with D possibly being TRBD1 (5 bases). The CDR3 sequence is 12 residues long. Germline lookup yields CDR1 LNHDA and CDR2 SQIVND (reference sequence). V lost 3 bases to trimming and J lost 8 bases, with 10 bases between them. The CDR3 protein is CASSMRGLEAFF. The CDR3 region has the DNA TGTGCCAGTAGTATGAGGGGACTGGAAGCTTTCTTT.

This sequence joins TRBV3-1 (or the pseudogene TRBV3-2) and TRBJ2-1; D is undetermined. This CDR3 spans 16 amino acids. Deletions cut 2 bases from V and 9 bases from J, with 20 bases between. Germline V CDR1 and CDR2: LGHDT, YNNKEL (reference sequence). The CDR3 reads CASSQLSPFAAGEQFF. The CDR3 DNA reads as TGTGCCAGCAGCCAACTATCACCGTTTGCGGCTGGTGAGCAGTTCTTC.

This clone occurred once. This chain links TRBV7-2 with TRBJ2-3; 14 bases line up with TRBD2. Germline CDR1 reads SGHTA; CDR2 reads FQGNSA. This CDR3 spans 13 amino acids. The V and J ends lost 8 bases and 10 bases, in that order; junction bases with no gene match: 5. The CDR3 coding sequence is TGTGCCAGCGGGACTAGCGGGGGCGCTTCGCAGTATTTT. Its translation is CASGTSGGASQYF.

The chain employs TRBV5-6 and TRBJ1-4; D not resolved. This CDR3 contains 14 residues. Trimming left V 2 bases short and J 3 bases short, with 8 bases between. Per the germline V gene, CDR1 is SGHDT and CDR2 is YYEEEE. The CDR3 loop is CASSFRTSNEKLFF. Written as DNA, the CDR3 is TGTGCCAGCAGCTTTCGAACTTCTAATGAAAAACTGTTTTTT.

The J gene is TRBJ2-1, the V gene TRBV3-1 (or the pseudogene TRBV3-2); TRBD2 matches at 11 bases. This CDR3 region has 15 residues. The V segment lost 1 base and the J segment 8 bases; nucleotides outside the gene matches: 4. Looked up from germline, CDR1 is LGHDT and CDR2 is YNNKEL (reference sequence). The CDR3 DNA sequence: TGTGCCAGCAGCCAAGGAACTAGCGGGGGCTATGAGCAGTTCTTC. It encodes CASSQGTSGGYEQFF.

The chain has TRBV6-5 and TRBJ1-1; TRBD1 might be the D (6 bases). The V gene lost 10 bases and the J gene lost 3 bases, with 15 bases spanning the gap. This CDR3 is built from 13 residues. Germline V gene lookup returns CDR1 MNHEY and CDR2 SVGAGI. CDR3 region: CATNANRDTEAFF. The CDR3 DNA follows: TGTGCCACCAATGCGAACAGGGACACTGAAGCTTTCTTT.

This chain links TRBV9 with TRBJ2-7; 14 bases agree with TRBD2. With 4 bases clipped from V and 1 base from J, the junction kept 4 bases outside the gene matches. The CDR3 is 16 amino acids. CDR1 is SGDLS, CDR2 YYNGEE, per germline. The DNA of the CDR3 is TGTGCCAGCAGCCCGGGACTAGCGGGGGCGTCCTACGAGCAGTACTTC. Translation gives CASSPGLAGASYEQYF.

This clone occurred once. This chain connects TRBV4-1 to TRBJ1-5, with D maybe TRBD1 (5 bases). The V gene lost 1 base and the J gene lost 7 bases, with 5 bases spanning the gap. The CDR3 is 12 residues long. Germline V CDR1 and CDR2: MGHRA, YSYEKL. CDR3 amino acids: CASSQAGQPQHF. The CDR3 DNA reads as TGCGCCAGCAGCCAAGCAGGGCAGCCCCAGCATTTT.

About this clone itself: Other nucleotide sequences in the sample specify the same CDR3. This chain links TRBV5-1 with TRBJ2-7, with a tentative D call TRBD1 (6 bases). Trimming cost V 0 bases and J 0 bases, with 7 bases left between them. CDR1 is SGHRS, CDR2 YFSETQ, per germline. The CDR3 is 14 residues long. This chain's CDR3 is CASSLDRVSYEQYF. The CDR3 DNA reads TGCGCCAGCAGCTTGGACAGGGTCTCCTACGAGCAGTACTTC.

The V gene is TRBV6-5, the J gene TRBJ1-5; D might be TRBD1 (6 bases). Trimming left V 3 bases short and J 7 bases short, with 10 bases between. Germline CDR1 and CDR2: MNHEY and SVGAGI. The CDR3 has 13 residues. The CDR3 sequence: CASSYRGAQPQHF. CDR3 sequence (DNA): TGTGCCAGCAGTTATCGGGGGGCCCAGCCCCAGCATTTT.

V usage is TRBV15 and J usage is TRBJ1-2; 8 nucleotides align to TRBD1. CDR1 and CDR2 from the germline V gene are LNHNV and YYDKDF (reference sequence). The junction had 9 bases not matched to a gene; V was cut back by 0 bases and J by 6 bases. The CDR3 extends over 16 amino acids. The CDR3 loop is CATSRDRWQGANGYTF. In DNA, the CDR3 is TGTGCCACCAGCAGAGATAGATGGCAGGGGGCTAATGGCTACACCTTC.

This chain joins TRBV9 and TRBJ1-1; 9 nucleotides match TRBD1. Trimming cost V 3 bases and J 6 bases; bases outside gene matches: 9. CDR1 and CDR2 (germline): SGDLS, YYNGEE. This CDR3 has 15 amino acids. CDR3 residues: CASSAQSGQGAEAFF. CDR3 DNA sequence: TGTGCCAGCAGCGCGCAATCGGGACAGGGCGCTGAAGCTTTCTTT.

The gene calls are TRBV3-1 (or the pseudogene TRBV3-2) and TRBJ1-2; D not resolved. The CDR3 is 14 residues long. The germline V gene has CDR1 LGHDT and CDR2 YNNKEL (reference sequence). Trimming left V 5 bases short and J 6 bases short, with 16 bases between. The DNA of the CDR3 is TGTGCCAGCAGCGGAGGCTGGGAGTCCCATGGCTACACCTTC. Encoded protein: CASSGGWESHGYTF.

This clone was seen a single time. This chain joins TRBV7-9 and TRBJ1-2; D perhaps matches TRBD1 (6 bases). Trimming left V 5 bases short and J 4 bases short, with 17 bases between. Per germline, CDR1 SEHNR and CDR2 FQNEAQ (reference sequence). The CDR3 covers 15 residues. CDR3: CASSPIQGVSYGYTF. CDR3 nucleotide sequence: TGTGCCAGCAGCCCCATACAGGGAGTCAGCTATGGCTACACCTTC.